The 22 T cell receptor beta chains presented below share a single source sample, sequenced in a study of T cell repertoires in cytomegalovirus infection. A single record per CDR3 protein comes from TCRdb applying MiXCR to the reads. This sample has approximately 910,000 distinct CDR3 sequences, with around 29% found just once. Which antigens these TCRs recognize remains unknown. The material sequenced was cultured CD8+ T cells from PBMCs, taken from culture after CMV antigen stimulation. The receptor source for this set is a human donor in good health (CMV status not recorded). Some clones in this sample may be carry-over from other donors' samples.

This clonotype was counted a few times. The CDR3 DNA reads as TGTGCCAGCAGCTTCAGGGACCCTAACTATGGCTACACCTTC. Its translation: CASSFRDPNYGYTF. V and J are TRBV5-4 and TRBJ1-2; perhaps TRBD1 as D (5 bases). The V gene lost 2 bases and the J gene lost 0 bases, with 8 bases spanning the gap. Germline CDR1 and CDR2: SGHNT and YYREEE (reference sequence). The CDR3 has 14 residues.

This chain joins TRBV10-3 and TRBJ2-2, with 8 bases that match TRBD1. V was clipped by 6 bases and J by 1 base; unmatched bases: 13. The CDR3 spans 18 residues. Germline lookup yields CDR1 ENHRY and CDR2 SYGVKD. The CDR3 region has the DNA TGTGCCATCAGCGCTCCCCCCACCGGACAGGGGAACACCGGGGAGCTGTTTTTT. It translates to CAISAPPTGQGNTGELFF.

DNA for the CDR3: TGTGCCAGCAGTTACCGACCCCCAGGGGCCTACGAGCAGTACTTC. It is translated as CASSYRPPGAYEQYF. This chain uses TRBV6-6 with TRBJ2-7; D is possibly TRBD1 (6 bases). Trimming took off 2 bases at V and 2 bases at J, with 13 bases between the two ends. Germline loops: CDR1 MNHNY, CDR2 SVGAGI (reference sequence). The CDR3 loop spans 15 amino acids.

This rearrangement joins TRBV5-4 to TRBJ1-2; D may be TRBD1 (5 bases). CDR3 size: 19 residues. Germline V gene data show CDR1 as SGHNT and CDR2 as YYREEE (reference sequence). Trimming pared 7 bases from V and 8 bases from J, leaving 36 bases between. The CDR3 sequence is CASLGGGEGKEAGDMGYTF. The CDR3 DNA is TGTGCCAGCCTAGGTGGGGGAGAGGGGAAAGAGGCCGGCGACATGGGCTACACCTTC.

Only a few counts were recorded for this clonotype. This CDR3 is CASSWTSGRGGYEQYV. The CDR3 region has the DNA TGTGCCAGCAGCTGGACTAGCGGCCGTGGGGGCTACGAGCAGTACGTC. The chain combines TRBV6-2 or TRBV6-3 with TRBJ2-7; 10 bases align to TRBD2. The CDR3 contains 16 residues. In germline, CDR1 is MNHEY, CDR2 SVGEGT. Unmatched junction bases numbered 11, after V lost 6 bases and J lost 3 bases.

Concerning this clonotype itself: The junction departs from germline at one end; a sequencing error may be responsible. CDR3 residues: CVSSGSVGGKGAQYF. In DNA, the CDR3 is TGTGTCAGCAGCGGCTCCGTCGGCGGAAAAGGCGCCCAGTACTTC. The chain employs TRBV7-6 and TRBJ2-5; D might be TRBD2 (5 bases). The germline V gene encodes CDR1 SGHVS and CDR2 FNYEAQ. This CDR3 has 15 amino acids.

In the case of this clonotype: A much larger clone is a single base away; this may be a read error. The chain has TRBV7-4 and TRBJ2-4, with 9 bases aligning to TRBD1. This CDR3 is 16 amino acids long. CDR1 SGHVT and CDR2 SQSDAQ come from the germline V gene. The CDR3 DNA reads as TGTGCCAACAGCAGAGGGGGGGGACAGGGAGAAAACATTCAGTACTTC. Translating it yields CANSRGGGQGENIQYF.

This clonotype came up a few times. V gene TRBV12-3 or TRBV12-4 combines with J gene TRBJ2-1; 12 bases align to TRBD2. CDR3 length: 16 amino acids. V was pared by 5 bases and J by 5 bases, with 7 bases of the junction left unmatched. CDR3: CASSPDTSGGNNEQFF. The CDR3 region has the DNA TGTGCCAGCAGTCCAGATACTAGCGGGGGGAACAATGAGCAGTTCTTC.

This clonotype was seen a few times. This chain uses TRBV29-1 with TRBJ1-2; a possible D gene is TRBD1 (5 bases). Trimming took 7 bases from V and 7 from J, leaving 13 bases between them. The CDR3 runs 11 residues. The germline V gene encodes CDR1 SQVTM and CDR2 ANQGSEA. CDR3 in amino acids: CSAENRIGYTF. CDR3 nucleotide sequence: TGCAGCGCCGAGAACAGGATTGGCTACACCTTC.

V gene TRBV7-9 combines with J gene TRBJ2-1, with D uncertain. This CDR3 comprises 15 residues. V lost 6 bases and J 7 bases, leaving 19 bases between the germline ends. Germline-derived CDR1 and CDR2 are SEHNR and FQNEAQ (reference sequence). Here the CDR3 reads CASRFPRPAGNEQFF. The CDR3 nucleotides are TGTGCCAGCAGATTCCCCCGGCCCGCCGGTAATGAGCAGTTCTTC.

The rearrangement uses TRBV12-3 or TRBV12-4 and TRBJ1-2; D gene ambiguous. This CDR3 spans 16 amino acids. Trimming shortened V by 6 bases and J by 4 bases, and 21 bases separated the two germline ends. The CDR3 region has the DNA TGTGCCAGCAGCCATATGACGAGGGCGCGAGTCTATGGCTACACCTTC. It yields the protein CASSHMTRARVYGYTF.

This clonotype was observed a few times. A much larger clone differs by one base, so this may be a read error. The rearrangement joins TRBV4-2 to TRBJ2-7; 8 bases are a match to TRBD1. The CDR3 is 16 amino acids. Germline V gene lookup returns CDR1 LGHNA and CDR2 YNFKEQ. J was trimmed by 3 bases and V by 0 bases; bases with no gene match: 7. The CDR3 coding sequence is TGTGCCAGCAGCCAAGAGGAGGGACAGGACAACTACGAGCAGTACTTC. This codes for CASSQEEGQDNYEQYF.

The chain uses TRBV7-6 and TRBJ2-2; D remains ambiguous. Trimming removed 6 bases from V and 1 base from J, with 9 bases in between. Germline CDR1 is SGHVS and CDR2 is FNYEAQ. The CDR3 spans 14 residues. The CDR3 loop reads CASRHPGNTGELFF. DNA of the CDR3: TGTGCCAGCAGACATCCGGGGAACACCGGGGAGCTGTTTTTT.

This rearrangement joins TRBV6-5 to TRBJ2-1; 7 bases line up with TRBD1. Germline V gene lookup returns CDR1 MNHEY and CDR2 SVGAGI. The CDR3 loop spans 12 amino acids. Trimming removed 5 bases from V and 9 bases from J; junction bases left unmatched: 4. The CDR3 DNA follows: TGTGCCAGCAGTGGGGACAGCGTTGAGCAGTTCTTC. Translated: CASSGDSVEQFF.

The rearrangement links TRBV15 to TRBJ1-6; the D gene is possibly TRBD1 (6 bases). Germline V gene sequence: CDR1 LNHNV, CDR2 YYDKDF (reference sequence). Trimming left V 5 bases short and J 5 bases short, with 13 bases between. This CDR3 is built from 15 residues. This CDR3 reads CATSPRTADNSPLHF. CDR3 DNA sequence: TGTGCCACCAGCCCCCGGACAGCCGATAATTCACCCCTCCACTTT.

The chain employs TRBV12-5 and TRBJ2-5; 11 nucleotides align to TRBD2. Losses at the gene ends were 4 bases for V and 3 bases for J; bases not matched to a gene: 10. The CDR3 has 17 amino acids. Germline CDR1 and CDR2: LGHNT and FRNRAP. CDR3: CASGSPRSGGEKETQYF. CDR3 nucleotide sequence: TGTGCTAGTGGTTCCCCTCGTAGCGGGGGGGAAAAAGAGACCCAGTACTTC.

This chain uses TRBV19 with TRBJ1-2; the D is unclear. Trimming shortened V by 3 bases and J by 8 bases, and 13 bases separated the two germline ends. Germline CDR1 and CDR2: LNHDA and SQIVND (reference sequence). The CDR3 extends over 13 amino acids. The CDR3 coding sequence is TGTGCCAGTAGTATGTGGCTCCCCGGCGGCTACACCTTC. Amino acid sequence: CASSMWLPGGYTF.

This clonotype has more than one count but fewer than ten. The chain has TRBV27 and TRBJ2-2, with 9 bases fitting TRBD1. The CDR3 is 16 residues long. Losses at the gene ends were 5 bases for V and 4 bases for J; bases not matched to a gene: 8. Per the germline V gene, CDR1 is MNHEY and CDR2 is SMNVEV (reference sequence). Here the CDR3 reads CASSPNRGLFTGELFF. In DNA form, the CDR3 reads TGTGCCAGCAGTCCCAACAGGGGGCTTTTCACCGGGGAGCTGTTTTTT.

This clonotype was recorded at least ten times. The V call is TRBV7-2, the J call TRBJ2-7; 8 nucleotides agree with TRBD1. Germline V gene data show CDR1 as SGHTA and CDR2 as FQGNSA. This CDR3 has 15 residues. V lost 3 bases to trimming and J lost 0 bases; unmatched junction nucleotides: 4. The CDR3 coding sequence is TGTGCCAGCAGCTTCGACAGGGGCTTCTCCTACGAGCAGTACGTC. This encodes CASSFDRGFSYEQYV.

The CDR3 sequence is CASRNPGGPYEQYF. DNA of the CDR3: TGTGCCAGCAGAAATCCAGGGGGCCCGTACGAGCAGTACTTC. The rearrangement links TRBV6-1 to TRBJ2-7; 8 bases fit TRBD1. V shed 6 bases, J shed 4 bases, and the junction held 8 bases outside the gene matches. The CDR3 sequence is 14 residues long. Germline CDR1 MNHNS, CDR2 SASEGT.

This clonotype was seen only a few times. The DNA for the CDR3 is TGTGCCAGCCGGAGGTACAAGGGCGACTACACCTTC. Amino acids: CASRRYKGDYTF. The chain joins TRBV2 to TRBJ1-2; D unresolved. Trimming took off 8 bases at V and 10 bases at J, with 17 bases between the two ends. CDR1 is SNHLY, CDR2 FYNNEI, per germline. CDR3 length: 12 residues.

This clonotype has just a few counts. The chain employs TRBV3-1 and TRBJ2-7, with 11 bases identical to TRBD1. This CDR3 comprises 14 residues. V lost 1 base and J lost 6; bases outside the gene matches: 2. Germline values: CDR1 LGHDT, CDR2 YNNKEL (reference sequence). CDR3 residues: CASSQVDRGPEQYF. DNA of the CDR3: TGTGCCAGCAGCCAAGTGGACAGGGGGCCCGAGCAGTACTTC.